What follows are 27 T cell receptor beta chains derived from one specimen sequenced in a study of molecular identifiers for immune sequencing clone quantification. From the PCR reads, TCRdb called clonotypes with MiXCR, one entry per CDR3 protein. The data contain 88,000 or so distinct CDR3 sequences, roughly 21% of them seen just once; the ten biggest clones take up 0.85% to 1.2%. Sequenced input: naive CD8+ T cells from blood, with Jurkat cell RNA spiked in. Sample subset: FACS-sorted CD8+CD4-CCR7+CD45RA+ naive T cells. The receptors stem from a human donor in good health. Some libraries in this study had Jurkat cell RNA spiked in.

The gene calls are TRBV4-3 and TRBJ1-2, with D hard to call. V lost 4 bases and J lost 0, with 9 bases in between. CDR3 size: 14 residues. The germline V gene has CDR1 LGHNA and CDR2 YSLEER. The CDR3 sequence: CASSPGLANYGYTF. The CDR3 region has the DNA TGCGCCAGCAGCCCCGGTCTAGCTAACTATGGCTACACCTTC.

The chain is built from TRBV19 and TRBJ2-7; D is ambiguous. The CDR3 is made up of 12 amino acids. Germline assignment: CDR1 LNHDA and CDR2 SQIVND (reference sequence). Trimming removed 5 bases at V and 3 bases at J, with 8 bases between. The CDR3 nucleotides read TGTGCCAGTAGTGGAAACCTCTACGAGCAGTACTTC. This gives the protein CASSGNLYEQYF.

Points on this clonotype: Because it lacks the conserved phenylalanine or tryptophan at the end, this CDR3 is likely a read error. CDR3 loop: CASSRGAGGLGETQYS. DNA for the CDR3: TGTGCCAGCAGCCGTGGTGCGGGGGGTCTGGGAGAGACCCAGTACTCC. V and J are TRBV7-9 and TRBJ2-5; TRBD2 agrees at 8 bases. Germline assignment: CDR1 SEHNR and CDR2 FQNEAQ (reference sequence). The CDR3 has 16 residues. The trim removed 5 bases at V and 4 bases at J, leaving 12 bases unmatched.

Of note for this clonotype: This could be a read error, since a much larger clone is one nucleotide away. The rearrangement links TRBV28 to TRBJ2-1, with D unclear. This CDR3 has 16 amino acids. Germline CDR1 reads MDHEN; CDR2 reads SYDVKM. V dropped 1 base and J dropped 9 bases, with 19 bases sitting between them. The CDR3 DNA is TGTGCCAGCAGTTTATTGGTTCGGTCTGCAATCGGTGAGCAGTTCTTC. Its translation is CASSLLVRSAIGEQFF.

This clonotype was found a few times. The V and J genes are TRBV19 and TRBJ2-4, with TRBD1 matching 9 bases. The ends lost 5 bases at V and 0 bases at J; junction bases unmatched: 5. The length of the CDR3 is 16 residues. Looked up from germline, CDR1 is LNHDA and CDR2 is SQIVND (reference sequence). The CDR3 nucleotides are TGTGCCAGTAGTTCCCCGGACAGGGGAGCCAAAAACATTCAGTACTTC. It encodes CASSSPDRGAKNIQYF. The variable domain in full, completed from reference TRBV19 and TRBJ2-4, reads DGGITQSPKYLFRKEGQNVTLSCEQNLNHDAMYWYRQDPGQGLRLIYYSQIVNDFQKGDIAEGYSVSREKKESFPLTVTSAQKNPTAFYLCASSSPDRGAKNIQYFGAGTRLSVL.

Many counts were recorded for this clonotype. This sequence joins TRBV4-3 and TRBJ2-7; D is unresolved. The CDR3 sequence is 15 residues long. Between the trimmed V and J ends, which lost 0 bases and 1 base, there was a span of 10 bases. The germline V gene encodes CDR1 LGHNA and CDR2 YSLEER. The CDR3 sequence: CASSQDLGPSYEQYF. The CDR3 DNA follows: TGCGCCAGCAGCCAAGATCTCGGGCCATCCTACGAGCAGTACTTC.

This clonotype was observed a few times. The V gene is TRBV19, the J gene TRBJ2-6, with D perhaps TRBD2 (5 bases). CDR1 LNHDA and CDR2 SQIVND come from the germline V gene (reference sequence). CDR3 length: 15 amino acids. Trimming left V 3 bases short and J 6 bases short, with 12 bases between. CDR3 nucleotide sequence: TGTGCCAGTAGTATCTCGGGATGGGCGGCCAACGTCCTGACTTTC. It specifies CASSISGWAANVLTF.

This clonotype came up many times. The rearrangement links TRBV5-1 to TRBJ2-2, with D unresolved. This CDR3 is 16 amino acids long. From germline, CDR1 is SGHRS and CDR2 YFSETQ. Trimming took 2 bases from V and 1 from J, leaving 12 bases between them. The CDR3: CASSFLWEENTGELFF. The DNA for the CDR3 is TGCGCCAGCAGCTTTTTGTGGGAAGAGAACACCGGGGAGCTGTTTTTT.

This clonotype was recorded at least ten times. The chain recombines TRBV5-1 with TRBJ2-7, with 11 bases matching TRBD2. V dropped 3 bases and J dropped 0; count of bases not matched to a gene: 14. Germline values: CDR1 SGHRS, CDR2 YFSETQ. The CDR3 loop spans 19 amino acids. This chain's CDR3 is CASSSTSGTSGESSYEQYF. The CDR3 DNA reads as TGCGCCAGCAGCTCAACCTCCGGGACTAGCGGAGAGAGCTCCTACGAGCAGTACTTC.

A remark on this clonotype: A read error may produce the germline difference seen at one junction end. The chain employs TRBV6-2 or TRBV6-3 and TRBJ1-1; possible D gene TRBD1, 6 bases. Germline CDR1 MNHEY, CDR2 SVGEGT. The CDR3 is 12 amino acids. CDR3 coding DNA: TGTGCCAACAGTACCTGGGACACTGAGGCTTTCTTT. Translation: CANSTWDTEAFF.

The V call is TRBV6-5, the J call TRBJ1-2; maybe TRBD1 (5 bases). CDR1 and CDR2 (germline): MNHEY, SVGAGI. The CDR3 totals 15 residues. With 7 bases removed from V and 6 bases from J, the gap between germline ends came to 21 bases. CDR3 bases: TGTGCCAGCACCTACCCGGGGGGAACACGAGATGGCTACACCTTC. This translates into CASTYPGGTRDGYTF.

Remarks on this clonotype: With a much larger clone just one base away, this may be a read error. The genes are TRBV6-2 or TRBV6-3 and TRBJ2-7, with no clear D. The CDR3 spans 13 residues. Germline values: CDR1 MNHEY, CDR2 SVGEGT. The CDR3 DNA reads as TGTGCCAGCAGTTACTTGGCCCAGGTAGAGCGGTACTTC. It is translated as CASSYLAQVERYF.

Here the CDR3 DNA reads TGTGCCAGCAGGCCCGACATGATGAACACTGAAGCTTTCTTT. It translates to CASRPDMMNTEAFF. The chain employs TRBV6-5 and TRBJ1-1; unclear D gene. V was pared by 6 bases and J by 0 bases, with 11 bases between. This CDR3 has 14 amino acids. Germline V gene data show CDR1 as MNHEY and CDR2 as SVGAGI.

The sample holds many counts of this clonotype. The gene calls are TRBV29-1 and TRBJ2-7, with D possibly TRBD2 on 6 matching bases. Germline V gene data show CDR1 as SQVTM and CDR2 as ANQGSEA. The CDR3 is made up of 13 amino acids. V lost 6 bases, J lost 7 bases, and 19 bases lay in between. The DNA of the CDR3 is TGCAGCGTAGTCTCGTGGGAGGCAGGGGAGCAGTACTTC. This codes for CSVVSWEAGEQYF.

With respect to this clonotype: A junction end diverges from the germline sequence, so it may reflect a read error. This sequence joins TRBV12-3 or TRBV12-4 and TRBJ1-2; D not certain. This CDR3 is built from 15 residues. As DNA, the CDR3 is TGTGCCAGCAGCCCACGCGACGGACCATCCTATGGCTACGCCTTC. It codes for CASSPRDGPSYGYAF.

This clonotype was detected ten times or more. CDR3 nucleotide sequence: TGCGCCAGCAGTCAATGTGGAAGGTGGGGCACAGATACGCAGTATTTT. Translating it yields CASSQCGRWGTDTQYF. The rearrangement links TRBV23-1 to TRBJ2-3; the D is unclear. Being an ORF, TRBV23-1 has a function that is uncertain. The CDR3 sequence is 16 residues long. Deletions cut 1 base from V and 1 base from J, with 12 bases between.

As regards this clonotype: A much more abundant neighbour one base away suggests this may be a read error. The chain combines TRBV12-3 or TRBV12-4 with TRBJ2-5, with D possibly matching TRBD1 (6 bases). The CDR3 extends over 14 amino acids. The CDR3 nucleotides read TGTGACAGCAGTGCCGGACAGTCCCAAGAGACCCAGTACTTC. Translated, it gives CDSSAGQSQETQYF.

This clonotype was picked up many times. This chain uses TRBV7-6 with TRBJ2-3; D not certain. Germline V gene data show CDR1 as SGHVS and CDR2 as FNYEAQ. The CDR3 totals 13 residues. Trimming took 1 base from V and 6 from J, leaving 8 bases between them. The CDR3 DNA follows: TGTGCCAGCAGCTTAGAGGTGGGGGATACGCAGTATTTT. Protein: CASSLEVGDTQYF.

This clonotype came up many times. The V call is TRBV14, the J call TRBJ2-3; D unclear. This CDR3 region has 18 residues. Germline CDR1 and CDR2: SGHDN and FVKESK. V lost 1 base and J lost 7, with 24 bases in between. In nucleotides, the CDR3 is TGTGCCAGCAGCCAAGTGCCCCTAGAGGTGGGGTATGAGCATACGCAGTATTTT. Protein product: CASSQVPLEVGYEHTQYF.

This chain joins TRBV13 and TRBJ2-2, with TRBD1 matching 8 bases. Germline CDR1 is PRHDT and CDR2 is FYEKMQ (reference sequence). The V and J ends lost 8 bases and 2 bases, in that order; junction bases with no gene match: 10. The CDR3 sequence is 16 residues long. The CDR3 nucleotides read TGTGCCAGCGGCCCACCCGACAGGGGAAACACCGGGGAGCTGTTTTTT. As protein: CASGPPDRGNTGELFF.

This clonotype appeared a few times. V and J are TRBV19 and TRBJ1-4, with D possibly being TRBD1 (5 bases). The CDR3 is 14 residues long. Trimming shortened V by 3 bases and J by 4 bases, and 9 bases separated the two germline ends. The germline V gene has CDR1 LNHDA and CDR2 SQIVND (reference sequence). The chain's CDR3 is CASSIEGLNEKLFF. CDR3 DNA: TGTGCCAGTAGTATCGAGGGACTTAATGAAAAACTGTTTTTT.

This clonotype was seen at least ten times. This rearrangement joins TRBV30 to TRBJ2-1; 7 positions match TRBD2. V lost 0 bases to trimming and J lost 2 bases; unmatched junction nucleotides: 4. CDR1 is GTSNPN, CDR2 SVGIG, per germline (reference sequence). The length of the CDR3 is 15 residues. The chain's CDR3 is CAWSVVGGAYNEQFF. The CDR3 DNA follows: TGTGCCTGGAGTGTGGTTGGGGGGGCCTACAATGAGCAGTTCTTC.

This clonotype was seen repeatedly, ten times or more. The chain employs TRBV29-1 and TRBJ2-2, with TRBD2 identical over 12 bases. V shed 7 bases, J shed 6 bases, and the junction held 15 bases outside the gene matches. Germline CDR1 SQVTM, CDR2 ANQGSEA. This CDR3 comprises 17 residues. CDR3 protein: CSALTPSSGGAAGELFF. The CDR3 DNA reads TGCAGCGCCTTGACACCGTCTAGCGGGGGGGCGGCCGGGGAGCTGTTTTTT.

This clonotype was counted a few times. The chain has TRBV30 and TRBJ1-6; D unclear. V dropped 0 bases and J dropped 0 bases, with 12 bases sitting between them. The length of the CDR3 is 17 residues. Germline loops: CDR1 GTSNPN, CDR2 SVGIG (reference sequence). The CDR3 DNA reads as TGTGCCTGGAGTGTCGGATACGGGAGCTCCTATAATTCACCCCTCCACTTT. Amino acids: CAWSVGYGSSYNSPLHF.

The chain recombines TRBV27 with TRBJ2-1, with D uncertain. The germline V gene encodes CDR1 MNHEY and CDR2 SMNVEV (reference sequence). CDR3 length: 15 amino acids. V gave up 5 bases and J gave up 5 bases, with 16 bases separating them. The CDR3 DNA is TGTGCCAGCAGTCTCACTAAGAAAGGAAACAATGAGCAGTTCTTC. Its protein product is CASSLTKKGNNEQFF.

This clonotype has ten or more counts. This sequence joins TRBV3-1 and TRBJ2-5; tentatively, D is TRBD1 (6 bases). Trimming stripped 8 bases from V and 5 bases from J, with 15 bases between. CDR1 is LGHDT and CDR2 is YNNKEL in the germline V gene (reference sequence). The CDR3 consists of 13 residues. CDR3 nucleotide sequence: TGTGCCAGCGGCGACAGGAACGAGGAGACCCAGTACTTC. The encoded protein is CASGDRNEETQYF.

CDR3 sequence reads: CASSLRTSGPGLAQYF. For the CDR3, the DNA is TGTGCCAGCAGTCTGCGGACTAGCGGGCCCGGGTTGGCCCAGTACTTC. The V call is TRBV2, the J call TRBJ2-5, with 11 nucleotides matching TRBD2. The CDR3 consists of 16 residues. Per the germline V gene, CDR1 is SNHLY and CDR2 is FYNNEI. The J segment lost 9 bases and the V segment lost 5 bases, leaving 14 bases of the junction unmatched.